The rows below give T cell receptor beta chains drawn from one sample of a study of blood T cells in healthy people across ages. Using its own MiXCR run on the 5' RACE reads, TCRdb lists one record per CDR3 protein. The data show over a million distinct CDR3 sequences, with about 23% seen just once and around 0.75% held by the top ten. The same data also contributed to another study, on T cells of mothers and their children.

The sequenced sample consisted of blood. The source is a girl aged 2-10 years in good health. Each CDR3 is given with its conserved first and last residue. The order of the fields is V gene, J gene, clone size, CDR3 protein. Where a row states a size, it is once, few, many or the class of an expanded clone; other rows omit it.

>TRBV4-3|TRBJ2-7|few
CASSQDSGRPWGEQYF
>TRBV6-5|TRBJ2-5|-
CASSYTAGVETQYF
>TRBV10-1|TRBJ1-1|-
CATSSDLNTEAFF
>TRBV6-2/TRBV6-3|TRBJ2-7|few
CASSYSVAGGHEQYF
>TRBV12-3/TRBV12-4|TRBJ1-1|-
CASSLGGQGRAFF
>TRBV7-8|TRBJ2-5|-
CASSLGRKSAQETQYF
>TRBV28|TRBJ2-7|-
CASSLSHQAYEQYF
>TRBV4-3|TRBJ2-1|few
CASSQALSGGIYNEQFF
>TRBV7-2|TRBJ1-6|few
CAGSREPLDISNSPLHF
>TRBV18|TRBJ2-7|few
CASSLGSGRDEQYF
>TRBV9|TRBJ2-5|-
CASSPMPGPQETQYF
>TRBV9|TRBJ1-6|few
CASSVGGSRNSPLHF
>TRBV5-6|-|many
CASSLGWTGNEQFF
>TRBV29-1|TRBJ2-7|-
CSVGTSSPYEQYF
>TRBV9|TRBJ1-1|few
CASSVATGPLVLNTEAFF
>TRBV5-6|TRBJ2-3|-
CASSLAGLAAFTDTQYF
>TRBV25-1|-|-
CASSPQAQGEQYF
>TRBV29-1|TRBJ2-5|-
CSVRTGEGETQYF
>TRBV5-1|TRBJ2-5|many
CASSRDRGGETQYF
>TRBV29-1|TRBJ2-7|-
CSVIKDSRPYEQYF
>TRBV28|TRBJ2-5|-
CASRSIRQGGETQYF
>TRBV7-3|TRBJ2-1|few
CASSPTVSSYNEQFF
>TRBV2|-|few
CASRTGMGDEQYF
>TRBV2|TRBJ2-1|-
CASTPGLSSYNEQFF
>TRBV11-2|TRBJ1-2|few
CASSLDLSLSGGPLTSNYGYTF
>TRBV12-3/TRBV12-4|TRBJ2-3|-
CASRGEGIRDTQYF
>TRBV6-5|TRBJ1-1|once
CASRTGRRNTEAFF
>TRBV29-1|TRBJ2-1|few
CSVPRTPNVNEQFF
>TRBV29-1|TRBJ2-4|-
CSVGTVLKNIQYF
>TRBV7-9|TRBJ2-7|-
CASSLFVSGSGEQYF
>TRBV5-1|TRBJ2-3|-
CASSVRFSSDTQYF
>TRBV29-1|TRBJ2-7|few
CSVVGTGSNYEQYF
>TRBV6-1|TRBJ2-4|once
CASSRRGEGPIIQYF
>TRBV29-1|TRBJ2-5|-
CSVISREKFF
>TRBV6-5|TRBJ1-4|few
CASSNPHSATNEKLFF
>TRBV3-1|TRBJ2-5|-
CASSQEPGVEKTQYF
>TRBV9|TRBJ1-4|-
CASSPGGADEKLFF
>TRBV6-1|TRBJ2-1|-
CASSGPGTGEDEQFF
>TRBV4-3|TRBJ2-7|few
CASSQGEGSSYEQYF
>TRBV5-1|TRBJ2-5|many
CASSPDRAETQYF
>TRBV29-1|TRBJ2-1|-
CSVQRETDNEQFF
>TRBV20-1|TRBJ2-6|-
CSAQRRYYTGANVLTF
>TRBV20-1|TRBJ2-5|few
CSANPGIGGHQETQYF
>TRBV4-3|-|few
CASSQEWDRGSYEQYF
>TRBV24-1|TRBJ1-1|-
CATSGWDTEAFF
>TRBV29-1|TRBJ2-7|few
CSVGRDRGVYEQYF
>TRBV12-3/TRBV12-4|TRBJ2-3|-
CASSPPPRDTQYF
>TRBV28|TRBJ1-3|-
CASSPTPVSGNTIYF
>TRBV20-1|TRBJ2-3|-
CSAGDSIGTDTQYF
>TRBV29-1|TRBJ1-1|few
CSVQTGGNTEAFF
>TRBV28|TRBJ1-4|few
CASRTETDVSEKLFF
>TRBV20-1|TRBJ2-4|once
CGARSDLAKNIQYF
>TRBV7-9|TRBJ2-2|-
CASSSPPGDANTGELFF
>TRBV28|TRBJ1-5|-
CASSFSQFNQPQHF
>TRBV29-1|TRBJ2-1|few
CSVALGEQFF
>TRBV12-3/TRBV12-4|TRBJ2-1|few
CASRQSGRGNEQFF
>TRBV12-3/TRBV12-4|TRBJ2-2|few
CASSLDGPGELFF
>TRBV6-1|TRBJ2-5|-
CASSVRGQGQETQYF
>TRBV25-1|TRBJ1-2|few
CASSESGEVGGYTF